The entry below describes one T cell receptor beta chain. The antigen is undetermined. This sample was included in a study of beta chain features in type 1 diabetes. Overall study findings and caveats: The similarity of naive, central memory and Treg TCRB repertoires appeared greater among patients than among healthy donors. TCRB CDR3s from Type 1 diabetes patients were moderately but significantly shorter in all four CD4+ subsets. Researchers caution that PCR might favor shorter templates, equally among patients and controls.

Expressed TCRB transcripts were sequenced because the entire RNA isolate underwent reverse transcription. Naive, central memory and regulatory T cell samples averaged around 3.3 million reads. Using immunoSEQ multiplex PCR, the repertoire was profiled, and TCRdb retains in-frame clones only, with some absent. The data contain some 63,000 clones, roughly half of them seen just once; the ten biggest clones take up roughly 0.7%. The CDR3 is 15 residues long. Germline V gene lookup returns CDR1 SGHAT and CDR2 FQNNGV. J gave up 9 bases and V 2 bases, and 11 bases lay outside the gene matches. Sequenced sample: central memory CD4+ T cells from blood. The chain couples TRBV11-2 to TRBJ2-5, with 8 positions matching TRBD1. This clonotype was obtained from a man aged 25-45 years with type 1 diabetes. The CDR3 bases are TGTGCCAGCAGCTTACGGACAGGGCTGACCTGGGCCCAGTACTTC. Its translation: CASSLRTGLTWAQYF. Together with reference TRBV11-2 and TRBJ2-5, the CDR3 gives the full variable domain: EAGVAQSPRYKIIEKRQSVAFWCNPISGHATLYWYQQILGQGPKLLIQFQNNGVVDDSQLPKDRFSAERLKGVDSTLKIQPAKLEDSAVYLCASSLRTGLTWAQYFGPGTRLLVL.